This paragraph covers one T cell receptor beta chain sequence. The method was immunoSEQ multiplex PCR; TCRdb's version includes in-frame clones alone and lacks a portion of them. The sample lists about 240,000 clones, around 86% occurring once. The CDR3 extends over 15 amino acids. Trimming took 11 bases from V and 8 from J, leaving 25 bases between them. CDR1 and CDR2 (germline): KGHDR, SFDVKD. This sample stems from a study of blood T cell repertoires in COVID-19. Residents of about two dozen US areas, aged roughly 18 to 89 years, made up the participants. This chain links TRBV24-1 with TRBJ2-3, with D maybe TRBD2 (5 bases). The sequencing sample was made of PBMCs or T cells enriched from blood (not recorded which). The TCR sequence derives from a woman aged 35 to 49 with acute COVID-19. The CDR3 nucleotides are TGTGCCAACCCGACTAAGACTTCGGGCCACTGTACGCAGTATTTT. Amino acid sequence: CANPTKTSGHCTQYF.